This TCR beta chain was observed in a study of PD-L1 blockade in urothelial cancer. The time point: peripheral blood 6 weeks after treatment start. Disease in patients was locally advanced or metastatic urothelial carcinoma. After removal of 3 bases from V and 8 bases from J, the junction contained 3 bases not matched to a gene. The CDR3 sequence is 14 residues long. Germline V gives CDR1 LNHNV, CDR2 YYDKDF (reference sequence). PCRs were each spiked with synthetic TCR analog templates. The method was immunoSEQ multiplex PCR; TCRdb's version includes in-frame clones alone and lacks a portion of them. Of more than 90,000 clones listed, around 90% are singletons.

The chain combines TRBV15 with TRBJ1-4; 10 nucleotides agree with TRBD1. The receptor was isolated from a man aged 55 to 70 with urothelial cancer. The material was PBMCs, obtained around atezolizumab (anti-PD-L1) treatment. The CDR3 protein is CATSRTGGGEKLFF. The CDR3 region has the DNA TGTGCCACCAGCAGGACAGGGGGCGGGGAAAAACTGTTTTTT. Full variable domain (missing parts from reference TRBV15 and TRBJ1-4): DAMVIQNPRYQVTQFGKPVTLSCSQTLNHNVMYWYQQKSSQAPKLLFHYYDKDFNNEADTPDNFQSRRPNTSFCFLDIRSPGLGDTAMYLCATSRTGGGEKLFFGSGTQLSVL.